Listed below are T cell receptor beta chains from one sample, sequenced in a study of CD8+ T cells in alopecia areata. Sequenced by immunoSEQ multiplex PCR; TCRdb stores in-frame clones only, minus some. The sample shows fewer than 20,000 clones, about 70% of them seen only once. The material was skin, obtained at week 0. The receptors derive from a human donor with alopecia areata. CDR3s include the opening cysteine and the closing phenylalanine or tryptophan. A D gene is named only where the DNA matches it firmly. Size is omitted from some rows. Given values are once, few, many or a class for expanded clones.

V	D	J	size	length	CDR3	DNA
TRBV9	NA	TRBJ1-2	NA	14	CASSVGDPTLGYTF	TGTGCCAGCAGCGTAGGGGACCCGACTCTAGGCTACACCTTC
TRBV7-9	TRBD1	TRBJ2-7	once	16	CASSFPQGALVYEQYF	TGTGCCAGCAGCTTTCCACAGGGGGCGTTAGTCTACGAGCAGTACTTC
TRBV5-1	NA	TRBJ1-3	NA	16	CASSLVSTRSGNTIYF	TGCGCCAGCAGCTTGGTGTCCACACGCTCTGGAAACACCATATATTTT
TRBV23-1	TRBD2	TRBJ2-7	few	19	CASSLVKRGLPRWAYEQYF	TGCGCCAGCAGTCTGGTTAAGCGGGGGCTACCCAGGTGGGCGTACGAGCAGTACTTC
TRBV21-1	NA	TRBJ2-1	NA	17	CASRPLMLHHSDNEQFF	TGTGCCAGCAGGCCACTGATGCTACACCATTCCGACAATGAGCAGTTCTTC
TRBV5-1	TRBD2	TRBJ2-1	NA	15	CASSPRLAEYNEQFF	TGCGCCAGCAGCCCCCGACTAGCGGAATACAATGAGCAGTTCTTC
TRBV19	NA	TRBJ1-5	NA	14	CASKAPGLDQPQHF	TGTGCCAGTAAGGCCCCAGGGTTGGATCAGCCCCAGCATTTT
TRBV7-6	TRBD2	TRBJ2-1	NA	16	CASSLVAGGLWNEQFF	TGTGCCAGCAGCTTAGTAGCGGGGGGGCTTTGGAATGAGCAGTTCTTC
TRBV18	TRBD1	TRBJ2-7	NA	14	CASSHPGQSYEQYF	TGTGCCAGCTCACACCCGGGACAGAGCTACGAGCAGTACTTC
TRBV6-5	TRBD1	TRBJ1-2	NA	16	CASSYSTGQGNYGYTF	TGTGCCAGCAGTTACTCTACCGGACAGGGTAACTATGGCTACACCTTC
TRBV23-1	NA	TRBJ2-3	NA	16	CASSQSIRFSTDTQYF	TGCGCCAGCAGTCAATCTATCCGGTTTAGCACAGATACGCAGTATTTT
TRBV7-2	TRBD2	TRBJ2-3	NA	22	CASSLALISRLALAGGWDTQYF	TGTGCCAGCAGCTTAGCGCTGATCTCCCGCCTAGCACTAGCGGGGGGGTGGGATACGCAGTATTTT
TRBV6-5	TRBD1	TRBJ1-5	NA	15	CASSQTGGSPWPQHF	TGTGCCAGCAGCCAGACAGGGGGCAGCCCGTGGCCCCAGCATTTT
TRBV7-2	NA	TRBJ2-7	few	12	CASSLVGYEQYF	TGTGCCAGCAGCTTAGTGGGCTACGAGCAGTACTTC
TRBV14	NA	TRBJ1-6	NA	13	CASSQILNSPLHF	TGTGCCAGCAGCCAAATCCTGAATTCACCCCTCCACTTT
TRBV10-1	TRBD1	TRBJ2-3	NA	15	CASSESGQATDTQYF	TGCGCCAGCAGTGAGTCAGGACAGGCCACAGATACGCAGTATTTT
TRBV9	NA	TRBJ2-2	NA	14	CASSARGGAGELFF	TGTGCCAGCAGCGCCCGAGGGGGGGCCGGGGAGCTGTTTTTT
TRBV6-1	TRBD2	TRBJ2-5	few	15	CASPRAGGLQETQYF	TGTGCCAGCCCTAGAGCGGGGGGCTTACAAGAGACCCAGTACTTC
TRBV2	TRBD2	TRBJ2-7	NA	14	CASGLAGGKNEQYF	TGTGCCAGCGGACTAGCGGGGGGAAAGAACGAGCAGTACTTC
TRBV7-8	NA	TRBJ1-5	NA	17	CASSPSWRGRGNQPQHF	TGTGCCAGCAGCCCGTCATGGAGGGGAAGAGGCAATCAGCCCCAGCATTTT
TRBV4-1	NA	TRBJ1-2	NA	13	CASSQEGPSGYTF	TGTGCCAGCAGCCAAGAGGGACCAAGCGGCTACACCTTC
TRBV7-2	NA	TRBJ2-7	NA	15	CASERDPAEPYEQYF	TGTGCCAGCGAAAGAGACCCGGCGGAGCCCTACGAGCAGTACTTC
TRBV11-3	TRBD2	TRBJ2-2	few	16	CASSPRDYTNTGELFF	TGTGCCAGCAGCCCCCGGGACTACACGAACACCGGGGAGCTGTTTTTT
TRBV6-6	NA	TRBJ2-4	NA	14	CASSYSGPGNIQYF	TGTGCCAGCAGTTACTCGGGTCCAGGGAACATTCAGTACTTC
TRBV7-2	NA	TRBJ2-3	medium-sized	13	CASSLPTLGTQYF	TGTGCCAGCAGCTTGCCCACCTTAGGGACGCAGTATTTT
TRBV19	NA	TRBJ1-1	NA	13	CASSFQMNTEAFF	TGTGCCAGTAGCTTCCAGATGAACACTGAAGCTTTCTTT
TRBV7-9	NA	TRBJ1-1	once	13	CASSSGGYTEAFF	TGTGCCAGCAGCAGTGGTGGCTACACTGAAGCTTTCTTT
TRBV25-1	NA	TRBJ2-7	few	15	CASSKGGFGIYEQYF	TGTGCCAGCTCGAAGGGCGGGTTCGGCATCTACGAGCAGTACTTC
TRBV4-1	NA	TRBJ2-3	NA	15	CASSQGRLTQDTQYF	TGCGCCAGCAGCCAGGGACGCCTCACACAGGATACGCAGTATTTT
TRBV5-1	NA	TRBJ1-6	NA	14	CASSPLSGGSPLHF	TGCGCCAGCAGCCCGCTCTCAGGCGGTTCACCCCTCCACTTT
TRBV7-3	TRBD2	TRBJ2-3	few	15	CASSSGAGGQDTQYF	TGTGCCAGCAGCTCTGGAGCGGGGGGGCAAGATACGCAGTATTTT
TRBV6-6	TRBD2	TRBJ2-1	NA	16	CASSYGGGAVYHEQFF	TGTGCCAGCAGTTACGGCGGGGGGGCAGTATACCATGAGCAGTTCTTC
TRBV23-1	NA	TRBJ2-5	NA	19	CASSQSGLSQPLYQETQYF	TGCGCCAGCAGTCAATCAGGTCTCTCCCAACCTCTGTACCAAGAGACCCAGTACTTC
TRBV10-3	TRBD2	TRBJ2-1	NA	14	CATERGGLRNEQFF	TGTGCCACCGAGCGGGGGGGCCTCCGTAATGAGCAGTTCTTC
TRBV6-5	NA	TRBJ2-3	NA	14	CASSYTPSTDTQYF	TGTGCCAGCAGTTACACACCTAGCACAGATACGCAGTATTTT
TRBV10-1	NA	TRBJ2-1	once	12	CASSDNRREQFF	TGCGCCAGCAGTGACAACAGGAGAGAGCAGTTCTTC
TRBV7-9	NA	TRBJ1-2	NA	14	CASSDTYANYGYTF	TGTGCCAGCAGCGACACGTACGCTAACTATGGCTACACCTTC
TRBV5-4	TRBD1	TRBJ1-2	NA	14	CASRSAGGAYGYTF	TGTGCCAGCAGATCTGCAGGGGGGGCTTATGGCTACACCTTC
TRBV19	NA	TRBJ2-3	NA	13	CASSLTGSFPSRF	TGTGCCAGTAGTCTAACAGGTTCCTTTCCGTCTAGGTTT
TRBV4-3	NA	TRBJ2-1	NA	17	CASSQERRGGVYNEQFF	TGCGCCAGCAGCCAAGAACGACGGGGAGGAGTCTACAATGAGCAGTTCTTC